These 18 T cell receptor beta chains share one sample of origin, sequenced in a study of blood T cell repertoires in COVID-19. The protocol was immunoSEQ multiplex PCR, while the TCRdb copy is restricted to in-frame clones and leaves out a portion. The sample yields 250,000 to 300,000 clones, approximately 87% seen once. Sequenced input: peripheral blood. The receptors shown here come from a woman in her 30s with COVID-19, enrolled during active disease.

The chain employs TRBV19 and TRBJ1-2; possible D gene TRBD1, 5 bases. With 10 bases removed from V and 2 bases from J, the gap between germline ends came to 11 bases. Germline CDR1 and CDR2: LNHDA and SQIVND (reference sequence). There are 12 residues in the CDR3. CDR3 amino acids: CAIGGENYGYTF. DNA of the CDR3: TGTGCCATTGGGGGGGAGAACTATGGCTACACCTTC. The full variable domain, with the rest looked up from reference TRBV19 and TRBJ1-2, is DGGITQSPKYLFRKEGQNVTLSCEQNLNHDAMYWYRQDPGQGLRLIYYSQIVNDFQKGDIAEGYSVSREKKESFPLTVTSAQKNPTAFYLCAIGGENYGYTFGSGTRLTVV.

This clone showed up just once. The chain has TRBV7-2 and TRBJ1-3, with D possibly matching TRBD1 (5 bases). CDR3 length: 16 amino acids. Trimming pared 5 bases from V and 0 bases from J, leaving 14 bases between. Germline-derived CDR1 and CDR2 are SGHTA and FQGNSA. The CDR3 DNA reads as TGTGCCAGCAGCGTTGTCGCAGGGAACTCTGGAAACACCATATATTTT. This translates into CASSVVAGNSGNTIYF.

The rearrangement uses TRBV19 and TRBJ2-7; 9 bases line up with TRBD1. Germline trimming cut 5 bases from V and 4 bases from J; bases unmatched to any gene: 9. Germline CDR1 is LNHDA and CDR2 is SQIVND (reference sequence). The CDR3 loop spans 15 amino acids. CDR3 in amino acids: CASSVSGTGMYEQYF. CDR3 DNA: TGTGCCAGTAGTGTCTCCGGGACAGGGATGTACGAGCAGTACTTC.

V is TRBV7-9 and J is TRBJ1-2; TRBD1 is a possible D gene (5 bases). Trimming shortened V by 10 bases and J by 4 bases, and 13 bases separated the two germline ends. Germline V CDR1 and CDR2: SEHNR, FQNEAQ (reference sequence). The CDR3 is 12 amino acids. CDR3 nucleotide sequence: TGTGCCACCACCACTACAGGCTATGGCTACACCTTC. Translated, it gives CATTTTGYGYTF.

This sequence joins TRBV24-1 and TRBJ1-5; TRBD1 might be the D (5 bases). With 9 bases removed from V and 0 bases from J, the gap between germline ends came to 11 bases. Germline CDR1 KGHDR, CDR2 SFDVKD. The CDR3 is 14 amino acids. CDR3 in DNA: TGTGCCACCGCCGACAGTAATAGCAATCAGCCCCAGCATTTT. Encoded protein: CATADSNSNQPQHF.

CDR3 sequence: CASSESGTGSYEQYF. CDR3 nucleotides: TGCGCCAGCAGTGAGTCCGGGACTGGCTCCTACGAGCAGTACTTC. The V gene is TRBV10-1, the J gene TRBJ2-7; possible D gene TRBD2, 6 bases. From germline, CDR1 is WNHNN and CDR2 SYGVQD (reference sequence). Trimming shortened V by 0 bases and J by 0 bases, and 9 bases separated the two germline ends. This CDR3 has 15 residues.

This chain joins TRBV10-1 and TRBJ1-1, with D maybe TRBD1 (5 bases). Germline assignment: CDR1 WNHNN and CDR2 SYGVQD (reference sequence). The CDR3 spans 13 residues. Trimming left V 3 bases short and J 5 bases short, with 10 bases between. The CDR3 nucleotides are TGCGCCAGCAGTGAACAGGAAGGAACTGAAGCTTTCTTT. Residues: CASSEQEGTEAFF.

The chain combines TRBV10-1 with TRBJ1-1; the D gene is possibly TRBD1 (6 bases). The CDR3 length is 14 residues. The germline V and J ends were trimmed by 3 bases and 6 bases, with 14 bases remaining between them. Germline V gives CDR1 WNHNN, CDR2 SYGVQD (reference sequence). CDR3: CASSERGKRAEAFF. The CDR3 nucleotides are TGCGCCAGCAGTGAAAGGGGGAAGAGGGCTGAAGCTTTCTTT.

The rearrangement joins TRBV5-4 to TRBJ1-2, with 7 bases fitting TRBD1. CDR1 is SGHNT, CDR2 YYREEE, per germline (reference sequence). The CDR3 is 14 amino acids. V was pared by 4 bases and J by 1 base, with 4 bases of the junction left unmatched. CDR3 protein: CASSQGGSNYGYTF. The CDR3 bases are TGTGCCAGCAGCCAGGGGGGCAGTAACTATGGCTACACCTTC. Together with reference TRBV5-4 and TRBJ1-2, the CDR3 gives the full variable domain: ETGVTQSPTHLIKTRGQQVTLRCSSQSGHNTVSWYQQALGQGPQFIFQYYREEENGRGNFPPRFSGLQFPNYSSELNVNALELDDSALYLCASSQGGSNYGYTFGSGTRLTVV.

The chain couples TRBV27 to TRBJ1-5, with D unresolved. The CDR3 is 14 residues long. Germline V gives CDR1 MNHEY, CDR2 SMNVEV (reference sequence). Trimming took off 3 bases at V and 3 bases at J, with 9 bases between the two ends. As DNA, the CDR3 is TGTGCCAGCAGTTTGCGTGCTTTCAATCAGCCCCAGCATTTT. It is translated as CASSLRAFNQPQHF.

The chain combines TRBV6-5 with TRBJ2-2; 7 bases map to TRBD2. The CDR3 sequence is 16 residues long. Germline CDR1 and CDR2: MNHEY and SVGAGI. The ends lost 1 base at V and 2 bases at J; junction bases unmatched: 4. The CDR3 coding sequence is TGTGCCAGCAGTTACTTCGCGGGGGATAACACCGGGGAGCTGTTTTTT. It is translated as CASSYFAGDNTGELFF.

The gene calls are TRBV3-1 (or the pseudogene TRBV3-2) and TRBJ1-5; no reliable D call. V lost 0 bases and J lost 2, with 8 bases in between. The CDR3 consists of 15 residues. Germline V gene lookup returns CDR1 LGHDT and CDR2 YNNKEL (reference sequence). DNA for the CDR3: TGTGCCAGCAGCCAAGACTGGGAGGGCAATCAGCCCCAGCATTTT. This encodes CASSQDWEGNQPQHF.

This sequence joins TRBV30 and TRBJ1-2; D may be TRBD1 (5 bases). Germline CDR1 is GTSNPN and CDR2 is SVGIG (reference sequence). Trimming took off 3 bases at V and 5 bases at J, with 7 bases between the two ends. The CDR3 has 11 amino acids. CDR3 region: CAWRGGYGYTF. The CDR3, as DNA: TGTGCCTGGAGGGGGGGTTATGGCTACACCTTC.

The V call is TRBV18, the J call TRBJ1-1; no clear D. Trimming removed 3 bases at V and 5 bases at J, with 10 bases between. Germline V CDR1 and CDR2: KGHSH, LQKENI. This CDR3 comprises 13 residues. Written as DNA, the CDR3 is TGTGCCAGCTCACCGGTCGAGAGTACTGAAGCTTTCTTT. Translating it yields CASSPVESTEAFF.

This chain links TRBV7-2 with TRBJ1-4; unclear D gene. Trimming shortened V by 4 bases and J by 5 bases, and 17 bases separated the two germline ends. The CDR3 runs 16 residues. Germline V CDR1 and CDR2: SGHTA, FQGNSA. The CDR3 DNA follows: TGTGCCAGCAGCTATAATAGCCCGAGAGGGAATGAAAAACTGTTTTTT. Translating gives CASSYNSPRGNEKLFF.

The chain uses TRBV5-1 and TRBJ2-1, with D possibly matching TRBD2 (7 bases). The CDR3 loop spans 14 amino acids. V was pared by 0 bases and J by 7 bases, with 11 bases between. Germline values: CDR1 SGHRS, CDR2 YFSETQ. The CDR3 here is CASSLDREGNEQFF. For the CDR3, the DNA is TGCGCCAGCAGCTTGGACAGGGAGGGGAATGAGCAGTTCTTC.

This clone was counted a single time. This rearrangement joins TRBV6-6 to TRBJ2-5, with a tentative D call TRBD1 (5 bases). The V end was cut by 2 bases, the J end by 4 bases, with 11 bases between. Germline-derived CDR1 and CDR2 are MNHNY and SVGAGI (reference sequence). CDR3 size: 14 residues. Here the CDR3 DNA reads TGTGCCAGCAGTTACGGGGCAAGGGGAGAGACCCAGTACTTC. Protein product: CASSYGARGETQYF.

This chain connects TRBV7-2 to TRBJ2-7, with TRBD1 matching 7 bases. CDR3 size: 15 residues. The J segment lost 3 bases and the V segment lost 4 bases, leaving 9 bases of the junction unmatched. The germline V gene encodes CDR1 SGHTA and CDR2 FQGNSA. The CDR3 protein is CASSSVIGTVYEQYF. CDR3 coding DNA: TGTGCCAGCAGCTCAGTAATCGGGACAGTCTACGAGCAGTACTTC. The complete variable domain, with remaining parts taken from reference TRBV7-2 and TRBJ2-7, reads GAGVSQSPSNKVTEKGKDVELRCDPISGHTALYWYRQSLGQGLEFLIYFQGNSAPDKSGLPSDRFSAERTGGSVSTLTIQRTQQEDSAVYLCASSSVIGTVYEQYFGPGTRLTVT.